This T cell receptor beta chain was observed in a study of OX40 agonist ivuxolimab in advanced cancers. Study context: Partial responses occurred in three patients (one hepatocellular carcinoma, two cutaneous melanoma).

The CDR3 consists of 14 residues. V shed 10 bases, J shed 2 bases, and the junction held 7 bases outside the gene matches. Germline V CDR1 and CDR2: MNHNS, SASEGT. Autoimmune disease history or systemic immunosuppression was exclusionary. Libraries were prepared by immunoSEQ multiplex PCR; TCRdb keeps only in-frame clonotypes and omits some of them. The table lists fewer than 85,000 clones, 80% to 90% of them singletons. Only one count was recorded for this clone. The input for sequencing was CD4+ or CD8+ T cells sorted from blood, taken in a trial of the OX40 agonist ivuxolimab. This rearrangement joins TRBV6-1 to TRBJ2-7, with TRBD2 identical over 11 bases. The TCR originated in an adult with an advanced solid tumor such as melanoma, head and neck, liver or kidney cancer. CDR3 amino acids: CATSGTSGPYEQYF. CDR3 in DNA: TGTGCCACCTCGGGGACTAGCGGTCCCTACGAGCAGTACTTC.